The source of this T cell receptor (beta chain) is a study of T-cell reconstitution after alpha-beta-depleted transplantation in children. Findings and limits, study-wide: T-cell numbers and diversity, one year after transplant, stemmed largely from T cells that were newly produced.

Unmatched junction bases numbered 9, after V lost 4 bases and J lost 6 bases. CDR1 and CDR2 from the germline V gene are MNHEY and SVGAGI. The CDR3 extends over 16 amino acids. Concerning this clonotype itself: Its target is not known.

Unique molecular identifiers were built into the TCRbeta library. MiXCR, run by TCRdb on the PCR reads, gives a single entry per CDR3 protein. The table includes around 960,000 distinct CDR3 sequences, roughly 29% detected once. This sample comprised PBMCs, mostly from graft donor cells, obtained 360 days after TCRalphabeta/CD19-depleted stem cell transplant. The receptor was isolated from a boy younger than two who had a stem cell transplant for SCID, so the T cells may come from the graft donor. The chain is built from TRBV6-5 and TRBJ1-5; TRBD1 aligns across 10 bases. This CDR3 is CASSSKTGGFGQPQHF. As DNA, the CDR3 is TGTGCCAGCAGTTCTAAGACAGGGGGCTTTGGTCAGCCCCAGCATTTT.